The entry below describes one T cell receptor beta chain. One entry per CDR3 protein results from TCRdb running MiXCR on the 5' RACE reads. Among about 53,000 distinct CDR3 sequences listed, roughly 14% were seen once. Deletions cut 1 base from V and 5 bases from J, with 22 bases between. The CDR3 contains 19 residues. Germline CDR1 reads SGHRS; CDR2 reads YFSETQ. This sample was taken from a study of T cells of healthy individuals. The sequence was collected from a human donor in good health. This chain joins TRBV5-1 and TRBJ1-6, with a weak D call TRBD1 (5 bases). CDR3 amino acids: CASSLRWGVRGRDNSPLHF. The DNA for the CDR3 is TGCGCCAGCAGCTTGAGATGGGGCGTTCGGGGCAGAGATAATTCACCCCTCCACTTT.